These 20 T cell receptor beta chains came from one sample sequenced in a study of T cells in Graves' hyperthyroidism and ophthalmopathy. TCR beta CDR3 regions were amplified from RNA transcripts. RT-PCR in the first round (using the HTBI primer set) targeted the TCR CDR3. MiXCR, run by TCRdb on the multiplex PCR reads, gives a single entry per CDR3 protein. The sample contains approximately 510,000 distinct CDR3 sequences, about 20% of which appear only once. Sequencing used blood. Source of these receptors: a man between 18 and 29 years old with Graves' hyperthyroidism.

This clonotype was recorded at least ten times. This sequence joins TRBV19 and TRBJ1-1; 9 bases align to TRBD1. CDR1 and CDR2 from the germline V gene are LNHDA and SQIVND (reference sequence). The J segment lost 2 bases and the V segment lost 0 bases, leaving 10 bases of the junction unmatched. The CDR3 extends over 18 amino acids. The CDR3 sequence is CASSIDPGQGASNTEAFF. CDR3 in DNA: TGTGCCAGTAGTATAGACCCGGGACAGGGAGCCAGCAACACTGAAGCTTTCTTT.

This clonotype was found many times. This chain uses TRBV19 with TRBJ1-5, with TRBD1 matching 10 bases. With V trimmed by 10 bases and J by 6 bases, 15 bases remained unmatched. The CDR3 has 16 residues. Germline-derived CDR1 and CDR2 are LNHDA and SQIVND (reference sequence). In DNA, the CDR3 is TGTGCCAACGATGAAGGGGACAGGGGAGGAGGTCAGCCCCAGCATTTT. As protein: CANDEGDRGGGQPQHF.

The gene calls are TRBV10-3 and TRBJ2-7; D is possibly TRBD1 (6 bases). Germline CDR1 reads ENHRY; CDR2 reads SYGVKD. CDR3 length: 16 residues. Trimming took 10 bases from V and 3 from J, leaving 25 bases between them. The CDR3 nucleotides are TGTGCCACCGAGACGACACAGGGACGTGGCCTCTACGAGCAGTACTTC. Protein sequence: CATETTQGRGLYEQYF.

V and J are TRBV10-3 and TRBJ2-7, with 14 bases that match TRBD2. The CDR3 sequence is 18 residues long. The germline V gene has CDR1 ENHRY and CDR2 SYGVKD. The trim removed 4 bases at V and 1 base at J, leaving 9 bases unmatched. The CDR3 loop is CAISVWGLAGEGSYEQYF. The CDR3 DNA reads TGTGCCATCAGTGTTTGGGGACTAGCGGGAGAGGGGTCCTACGAGCAGTACTTC.

This clonotype was detected only a few times. The chain carries TRBV20-1 and TRBJ1-1; D call uncertain. Germline-derived CDR1 and CDR2 are DFQATT and SNEGSKA (reference sequence). The V end lost 5 bases, the J end lost 0 bases, and 10 bases lay between the germline ends. The CDR3 has 13 amino acids. This CDR3 is CSASGPMNTEAFF. The CDR3 DNA sequence: TGCAGTGCTTCCGGGCCGATGAACACTGAAGCTTTCTTT.

This clonotype was counted at least ten times. J is TRBJ2-7 and V is TRBV5-1, with D possibly matching TRBD1 (6 bases). The CDR3 has 14 residues. Deletions cut 0 bases from V and 6 bases from J, with 13 bases between. Germline CDR1 and CDR2: SGHRS and YFSETQ. CDR3 coding DNA: TGCGCCAGCAGCTTGGGGGACAAGGCAAGCGAGCAGTACTTC. This gives the protein CASSLGDKASEQYF. The variable domain in full, with the rest retrieved from reference TRBV5-1 and TRBJ2-7, is KAGVTQTPRYLIKTRGQQVTLSCSPISGHRSVSWYQQTPGQGLQFLFEYFSETQRNKGNFPGRFSGRQFSNSRSEMNVSTLELGDSALYLCASSLGDKASEQYFGPGTRLTVT.

The gene calls are TRBV9 and TRBJ1-5; the D is unclear. Trimming stripped 0 bases from V and 2 bases from J, with 9 bases between. The germline gives CDR1 SGDLS, CDR2 YYNGEE. The CDR3 is made up of 15 amino acids. CDR3 in DNA: TGTGCCAGCAGCGTAGACGGGCAGGGCAATCAGCCCCAGCATTTT. Translated, it gives CASSVDGQGNQPQHF.

This clonotype was seen a handful of times. The chain has TRBV5-1 and TRBJ1-2; D is unresolved. Trimming cost V 0 bases and J 5 bases, with 11 bases left between them. Germline V CDR1 and CDR2: SGHRS, YFSETQ. This CDR3 contains 14 residues. CDR3 loop: CASSLVVSGYGYTF. The CDR3 coding sequence is TGCGCCAGCAGCTTGGTGGTATCCGGATATGGCTACACCTTC.

About this clonotype itself: One base away lies a much larger clone, so this may be a sequencing read error. The chain links TRBV5-1 to TRBJ1-1, with D possibly being TRBD1 (6 bases). The CDR3 extends over 14 amino acids. Germline values: CDR1 SGHRS, CDR2 YFSETQ. In DNA, the CDR3 is TGCGCCAGCAGCCACGGGACAACGAACTCTGAAGCTTTCTTT. Translation: CASSHGTTNSEAFF.

In its sample, this clonotype was seen many times. At one end, the junction sequence differs from germline, possibly due to a read error. This chain links TRBV12-3 or TRBV12-4 with TRBJ2-7; 8 nucleotides align to TRBD1. The CDR3 extends over 14 amino acids. For the CDR3, the DNA is TGTGCCAGCAGGCCTAGACAGGGGAGGAACGAGCGGTACTTC. Translating it yields CASRPRQGRNERYF.

This clonotype was observed at least ten times. The chain employs TRBV27 and TRBJ1-1; 8 bases are shared with TRBD1. J lost 5 bases, V lost 10 bases, and 9 bases had no gene match. The CDR3 length is 13 residues. Germline V gene data show CDR1 as MNHEY and CDR2 as SMNVEV (reference sequence). CDR3 bases: TGTGCCACCTTTGGACAGGGCGGGACTGAAGCTTTCTTT. Translation gives CATFGQGGTEAFF.

Many counts were recorded for this clonotype. The chain links TRBV15 to TRBJ1-2, with D unclear. Germline CDR1 and CDR2: LNHNV and YYDKDF (reference sequence). This CDR3 is 16 amino acids long. Between the trimmed V and J ends, which lost 0 bases and 4 bases, there was a span of 15 bases. The CDR3 sequence is CATSRDSGPSTYGYTF. The CDR3 DNA sequence: TGTGCCACCAGCAGAGACTCGGGCCCCTCTACCTATGGCTACACCTTC.

In this sample, this clonotype turned up a few times. The gene calls are TRBV9 and TRBJ2-4; D may be TRBD2 (6 bases). CDR1 and CDR2 (germline): SGDLS, YYNGEE. This CDR3 contains 15 residues. V was cut by 0 bases and J by 9 bases, with 16 bases left in between. The CDR3: CASSVGGGWGSIQYF. DNA of the CDR3: TGTGCCAGCAGCGTAGGAGGAGGGTGGGGGAGCATTCAGTACTTC.

In its sample, this clonotype was seen many times. The chain couples TRBV12-3 or TRBV12-4 to TRBJ1-5; 9 positions match TRBD1. CDR3 length: 15 amino acids. Trimming removed 6 bases from V and 3 bases from J; junction bases left unmatched: 6. The CDR3 nucleotides are TGTGCCAGCAGACCGGGACAGGGTATCAATCAGCCCCAGCATTTT. It codes for CASRPGQGINQPQHF.

Of note for this clonotype: A read error may produce the germline difference seen at one junction end. The chain employs TRBV6-2 or TRBV6-3 and TRBJ2-3; a weak D match, TRBD1 (5 bases). This CDR3 has 16 residues. CDR1 is MNHEY, CDR2 SVGEGT, per germline. DNA of the CDR3: TGTGCCAGCACTCAAATTTGGGGCCGATCCGGAGATACGCGGTATTTT. It translates to CASTQIWGRSGDTRYF.

This clonotype was observed at least ten times. The chain carries TRBV27 and TRBJ1-5; 10 bases map to TRBD1. V dropped 8 bases and J dropped 9; count of bases not matched to a gene: 4. From germline, CDR1 is MNHEY and CDR2 SMNVEV (reference sequence). The CDR3 is made up of 12 amino acids. Here the CDR3 reads CASADRGGPQHF. DNA of the CDR3: TGTGCCAGCGCGGACAGGGGGGGGCCCCAGCATTTT.

Worth noting for this clonotype: It may be a read error: a sequence one base away is much more abundant. This chain uses TRBV6-5 with TRBJ2-7; tentatively, D is TRBD1 (6 bases). Germline V CDR1 and CDR2: MNHEY, SVGAGI. The CDR3 has 14 residues. The CDR3 sequence is CASSFRTAAYEHYF. The CDR3 DNA sequence: TGTGCCAGCAGTTTTAGGACAGCAGCCTACGAGCACTACTTC.

The sample holds many counts of this clonotype. The rearrangement joins TRBV2 to TRBJ2-5, with 7 bases identical to TRBD1. With V trimmed by 5 bases and J by 2 bases, 2 bases remained unmatched. Germline CDR1 and CDR2: SNHLY and FYNNEI. The CDR3 consists of 13 residues. The CDR3 spells CASSKDRQETQYF. The CDR3, as DNA: TGTGCCAGCAGTAAGGACAGGCAAGAGACCCAGTACTTC.

The rearrangement uses TRBV19 and TRBJ1-1; tentatively, D is TRBD1 (6 bases). This CDR3 spans 15 amino acids. Germline V CDR1 and CDR2: LNHDA, SQIVND (reference sequence). Trimming took off 4 bases at V and 0 bases at J, with 12 bases between the two ends. The CDR3 sequence: CASSTWAGVNTEAFF. The CDR3 bases are TGTGCCAGTAGTACGTGGGCAGGGGTGAACACTGAAGCTTTCTTT.

This clonotype was recorded at least ten times. The chain combines TRBV6-1 with TRBJ2-7; TRBD1 might be the D (6 bases). V dropped 5 bases and J dropped 3 bases, with 20 bases sitting between them. The CDR3 totals 16 residues. Germline CDR1 reads MNHNS; CDR2 reads SASEGT. DNA for the CDR3: TGTGCCAGCAGTATAACCGGGACAAGGGGAGTCTACGAGCAGTACTTC. Its protein product is CASSITGTRGVYEQYF.